The 8 T cell receptor beta chains in this list originate from one sample, sequenced in a study of shared clonotypes between healthy human individuals. The repertoire was sequenced with immunoSEQ multiplex PCR; TCRdb's copy has only in-frame clones and lacks some. This table holds around 560,000 clones, 85% to 95% found once. Only CD45RO-negative cells positively selected for CCR7 counted as naive CD8 cells, so terminally differentiated effector memory CD45RA+ cells were excluded. Material: naive CD8+ T cells sorted from blood. The receptors originated from a woman in her thirties in good health.

V is TRBV6-5 and J is TRBJ2-3; maybe TRBD2 (6 bases). V was clipped by 1 base and J by 4 bases, with 6 bases between them. CDR1 MNHEY and CDR2 SVGAGI come from the germline V gene. The CDR3 is 13 residues long. The CDR3 coding sequence is TGTGCCAGCAGTTACTGGGGGGCAGATACGCAGTATTTT. Amino acids: CASSYWGADTQYF.

The V and J genes are TRBV28 and TRBJ2-7; 8 bases agree with TRBD2. The CDR3 spans 20 residues. Germline-derived CDR1 and CDR2 are MDHEN and SYDVKM. The trim removed 5 bases at V and 5 bases at J, leaving 26 bases unmatched. For the CDR3, the DNA is TGTGCCAGCAGTCGCCCGGGACAACAACCCTCCGGGACTAGATTCAACGAGCAGTACTTC. Encoded protein: CASSRPGQQPSGTRFNEQYF.

This sequence joins TRBV27 and TRBJ2-7; 9 bases line up with TRBD1. After removal of 2 bases from V and 0 bases from J, the junction contained 8 bases not matched to a gene. Germline CDR1 and CDR2: MNHEY and SMNVEV (reference sequence). The CDR3 sequence is 17 residues long. The CDR3 loop is CASSLGNPDRGSYEQYF. CDR3 in DNA: TGTGCCAGCAGTTTAGGAAATCCGGACAGGGGCTCCTACGAGCAGTACTTC.

The rearrangement joins TRBV29-1 to TRBJ2-7; no definite D call. Trimming cost V 4 bases and J 0 bases, with 10 bases left between them. The CDR3 totals 13 residues. CDR1 and CDR2 (germline): SQVTM, ANQGSEA. Here the CDR3 DNA reads TGCAGCGTTGGACGTACGAGCTCCTACGAGCAGTACTTC. Its protein product is CSVGRTSSYEQYF.

The V and J genes are TRBV19 and TRBJ1-1; D is ambiguous. This CDR3 is 13 amino acids long. Germline V lookup: CDR1 LNHDA, CDR2 SQIVND (reference sequence). V was clipped by 5 bases and J by 2 bases, with 9 bases between them. The DNA for the CDR3 is TGTGCCAGTAGTTACACCCCTAACACTGAAGCTTTCTTT. It specifies CASSYTPNTEAFF.

This clone was counted a few times. J is TRBJ2-1 and V is TRBV5-1; D call uncertain. Germline V gene lookup returns CDR1 SGHRS and CDR2 YFSETQ. The CDR3 covers 11 residues. V lost 3 bases, J lost 5 bases, and 3 bases lay in between. CDR3 nucleotide sequence: TGCGCCAGCAGCTACAACAATGAGCAGTTCTTC. Protein: CASSYNNEQFF.

V and J are TRBV6-5 and TRBJ1-5, with 9 bases that match TRBD1. This CDR3 spans 15 amino acids. J lost 4 bases, V lost 6 bases, and 7 bases had no gene match. CDR1 is MNHEY, CDR2 SVGAGI, per germline. The CDR3 loop reads CASRPRDRANQPQHF. The DNA for the CDR3 is TGTGCCAGCAGACCCCGGGACAGGGCAAATCAGCCCCAGCATTTT.

The chain couples TRBV20-1 to TRBJ1-1, with D possibly being TRBD1 (5 bases). The germline V gene encodes CDR1 DFQATT and CDR2 SNEGSKA (reference sequence). V was cut by 3 bases and J by 11 bases, with 10 bases left in between. The CDR3 loop spans 10 amino acids. The CDR3, as DNA: TGCAGTGCTAGGGACACAGAGGCTTTCTTT. Encoded protein: CSARDTEAFF.